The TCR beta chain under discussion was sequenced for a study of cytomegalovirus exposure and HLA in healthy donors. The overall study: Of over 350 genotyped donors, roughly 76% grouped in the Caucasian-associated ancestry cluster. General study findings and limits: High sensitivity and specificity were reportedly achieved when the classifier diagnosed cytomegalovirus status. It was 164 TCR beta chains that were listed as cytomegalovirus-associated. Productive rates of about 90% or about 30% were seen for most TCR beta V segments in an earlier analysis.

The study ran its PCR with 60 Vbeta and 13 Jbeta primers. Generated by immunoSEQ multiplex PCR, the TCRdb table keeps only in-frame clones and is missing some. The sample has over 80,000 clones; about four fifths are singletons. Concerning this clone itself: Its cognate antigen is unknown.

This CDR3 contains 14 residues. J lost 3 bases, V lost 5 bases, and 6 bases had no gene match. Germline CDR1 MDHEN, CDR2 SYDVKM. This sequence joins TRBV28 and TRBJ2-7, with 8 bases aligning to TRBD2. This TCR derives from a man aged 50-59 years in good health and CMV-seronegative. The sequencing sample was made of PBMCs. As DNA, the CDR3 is TGTGCCAGCAGTCCAAGCGGGAGAGGCTACGAGCAGTACTTC. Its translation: CASSPSGRGYEQYF. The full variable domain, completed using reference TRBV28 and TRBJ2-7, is DVKVTQSSRYLVKRTGEKVFLECVQDMDHENMFWYRQDPGLGLRLIYFSYDVKMKEKGDIPEGYSVSREKKERFSLILESASTNQTSMYLCASSPSGRGYEQYFGPGTRLTVT.